This record looks at one TCR beta chain sequence and its context. Its antigen is not identified. Per germline, CDR1 SGHNT and CDR2 YYREEE (reference sequence). CDR3 size: 14 residues. V shed 4 bases, J shed 4 bases, and the junction held 4 bases outside the gene matches. This specimen comes from a study of T cells after posttransplantation cyclophosphamide. Cyclophosphamide on days +3 and +4 followed busulfan-fludarabine conditioning and a marrow graft. Clones were sequenced by immunoSEQ multiplex PCR, and TCRdb holds only the in-frame ones, with some missing. The sample records 10,000 to 13,000 clones, roughly 86% being singletons. Regarding the study as a whole: Donor CD8+ memory clones often dominated recipient blood repertoires at later times.

This sample comprised CD4+ T cells sorted from PBMCs, obtained after allogeneic stem cell transplant with posttransplant cyclophosphamide. This clonotype originated in a male patient between 25 and 40 years old who received an allogeneic stem cell transplant from a related donor, was CMV-positive, and had acute GVHD only. Some T cells here may be from the graft donor. The chain couples TRBV5-4 to TRBJ2-2; 7 bases fit TRBD2. CDR3 region: CASSLRGGTGELFF. CDR3 in DNA: TGTGCCAGCAGCCTACGCGGGGGCACCGGGGAGCTGTTTTTT. The full variable domain, its missing parts supplied by reference TRBV5-4 and TRBJ2-2, is ETGVTQSPTHLIKTRGQQVTLRCSSQSGHNTVSWYQQALGQGPQFIFQYYREEENGRGNFPPRFSGLQFPNYSSELNVNALELDDSALYLCASSLRGGTGELFFGEGSRLTVL.